What follows are 21 T cell receptor beta chains derived from one specimen sequenced in a study of shared clonotypes between healthy human individuals. Profiled with immunoSEQ multiplex PCR; TCRdb holds only in-frame clones, not every one. The profile covers 2,100,000 or so clones, with 90% to 97% appearing a single time and roughly 0.13% taken by the ten largest. The sample taken for sequencing was naive CD4+ T cells sorted from blood. Subset defined: CD45RA+ positively selected. These receptors all stem from a young man in good health.

V and J are TRBV9 and TRBJ2-3; 7 bases align to TRBD2. The CDR3 is 20 residues long. CDR1 and CDR2 (germline): SGDLS, YYNGEE. V shed 0 bases and J 1 base; nucleotides not matched to a gene: 17. Written as DNA, the CDR3 is TGTGCCAGCAGCGTAGATGCGGCGGGTGGTAGCCTAGCGGGCACAGATACGCAGTATTTT. Amino acids: CASSVDAAGGSLAGTDTQYF.

V and J are TRBV5-6 and TRBJ1-5; no clear D. The CDR3 is 15 residues long. Germline values: CDR1 SGHDT, CDR2 YYEEEE. V was trimmed by 0 bases and J by 4 bases, leaving 11 bases between them. The CDR3 DNA is TGTGCCAGCAGCTTGGGCCCGGGATTGAATCAGCCCCAGCATTTT. Protein sequence: CASSLGPGLNQPQHF.

J is TRBJ2-5 and V is TRBV10-3; 7 bases fit TRBD1. The CDR3 has 12 residues. From germline, CDR1 is ENHRY and CDR2 SYGVKD. Trimming cost V 10 bases and J 3 bases; bases outside gene matches: 5. The CDR3 DNA is TGTGCCACCGGGACAGCCAAAGAGACCCAGTACTTC. The encoded protein is CATGTAKETQYF.

Details on this clone: Different DNA sequences within this sample yield the same CDR3. The CDR3 DNA is TGTGCCTGGAGTGCCGTTTATGGCTACACCTTC. Encoded protein: CAWSAVYGYTF. The chain combines TRBV30 with TRBJ1-2; D remains unclear. The germline gives CDR1 GTSNPN, CDR2 SVGIG (reference sequence). Between the trimmed V and J ends, which lost 1 base and 5 bases, there was a span of 5 bases. The CDR3 spans 11 residues.

The chain employs TRBV30 and TRBJ1-4; D is perhaps TRBD1 (6 bases). The CDR3 totals 14 residues. V was shortened by 0 bases and J by 8 bases, with 13 bases between the two germline ends. Per germline, CDR1 GTSNPN and CDR2 SVGIG (reference sequence). The CDR3 loop is CAWSVQGGREKLFF. The CDR3 DNA reads as TGTGCCTGGAGTGTACAGGGCGGGCGGGAAAAACTGTTTTTT.

The rearrangement uses TRBV7-9 and TRBJ1-6; 7 bases fit TRBD1. Per the germline V gene, CDR1 is SEHNR and CDR2 is FQNEAQ (reference sequence). V shed 6 bases, J shed 8 bases, and the junction held 10 bases outside the gene matches. The CDR3 has 15 residues. As DNA, the CDR3 is TGTGCCAGCAGACCGACGGGACAGATGGATTCACCCCTCCACTTT. Its translation is CASRPTGQMDSPLHF.

In the case of this clone: The same CDR3 can be traced to other DNA sequences in this sample. The chain is built from TRBV5-1 and TRBJ2-3; D is possibly TRBD1 or TRBD2 (6 bases each). V lost 0 bases and J lost 2, with 10 bases in between. The CDR3 is made up of 15 amino acids. Germline V gives CDR1 SGHRS, CDR2 YFSETQ. In DNA form, the CDR3 reads TGCGCCAGCAGCTTGGCTGGGGGGCCCACAGATACGCAGTATTTT. Protein: CASSLAGGPTDTQYF.

V gene TRBV5-4 combines with J gene TRBJ2-3; 14 bases fit TRBD2. J was trimmed by 6 bases and V by 4 bases; bases with no gene match: 7. The germline gives CDR1 SGHNT, CDR2 YYREEE (reference sequence). The CDR3 runs to 16 residues. DNA of the CDR3: TGTGCCAGCAGCCCCGGACTAGCGGGGGGTATTGATACGCAGTATTTT. It is translated as CASSPGLAGGIDTQYF.

The gene calls are TRBV30 and TRBJ2-5; D is perhaps TRBD1 (7 bases). Germline CDR1 is GTSNPN and CDR2 is SVGIG (reference sequence). This CDR3 comprises 16 residues. V lost 0 bases and J lost 4, with 18 bases in between. The CDR3 protein is CAWSVEGLRGVETQYF. The CDR3, as DNA: TGTGCCTGGAGTGTAGAGGGACTCAGGGGGGTAGAGACCCAGTACTTC.

Turning to this clone: The sample holds other DNA sequences that translate to the same CDR3. The rearrangement links TRBV28 to TRBJ1-5; D is perhaps TRBD1 (5 bases). The V end lost 2 bases, the J end lost 6 bases, and 11 bases lay between the germline ends. Germline CDR1 and CDR2: MDHEN and SYDVKM. CDR3 length: 14 amino acids. The CDR3 loop reads CASSLSQGGQPQHF. In nucleotides, the CDR3 is TGTGCCAGCAGTTTAAGCCAGGGCGGTCAGCCCCAGCATTTT.

This clone has a single count. This sequence joins TRBV28 and TRBJ1-5; D is unclear. V lost 4 bases and J 0 bases, leaving 13 bases between the germline ends. This CDR3 has 16 amino acids. CDR1 MDHEN and CDR2 SYDVKM come from the germline V gene. The CDR3 DNA reads TGTGCCAGCAGTTCCCCGGGGAGTGATAGCAATCAGCCCCAGCATTTT. Protein sequence: CASSSPGSDSNQPQHF. Combining the CDR3 with reference TRBV28 and TRBJ1-5 gives the whole variable domain DVKVTQSSRYLVKRTGEKVFLECVQDMDHENMFWYRQDPGLGLRLIYFSYDVKMKEKGDIPEGYSVSREKKERFSLILESASTNQTSMYLCASSSPGSDSNQPQHFGDGTRLSIL.

The CDR3 sequence is CASSLGQGRNTIYF. DNA of the CDR3: TGTGCCAGCAGTTTAGGACAGGGGAGAAACACCATATATTTT. V and J are TRBV5-4 and TRBJ1-3; 9 nucleotides align to TRBD1. This CDR3 spans 14 amino acids. V lost 5 bases, J lost 5 bases, and 5 bases stayed unmatched. Germline CDR1 reads SGHNT; CDR2 reads YYREEE (reference sequence).

The J gene is TRBJ2-5, the V gene TRBV5-6; unclear D gene. V was trimmed by 4 bases and J by 5 bases, leaving 18 bases between them. Germline V lookup: CDR1 SGHDT, CDR2 YYEEEE. CDR3 length: 15 amino acids. The CDR3 DNA reads as TGTGCCAGCAGCACCCGGACGCCTACACGGGAGACCCAGTACTTC. It specifies CASSTRTPTRETQYF.

This rearrangement joins TRBV28 to TRBJ1-1; 9 positions match TRBD1. CDR1 and CDR2 (germline): MDHEN, SYDVKM. This CDR3 is 15 amino acids long. J gave up 1 base and V 4 bases, and 4 bases lay outside the gene matches. CDR3 protein: CASSSGQGRNTEAFF. The CDR3 bases are TGTGCCAGCAGTTCGGGACAGGGTCGGAACACTGAAGCTTTCTTT.

The chain combines TRBV5-6 with TRBJ2-5; no reliable D call. In germline, CDR1 is SGHDT, CDR2 YYEEEE. The CDR3 is made up of 14 amino acids. The ends were cut back, 4 bases at V and 3 bases at J, with 13 bases in the middle. CDR3 coding DNA: TGTGCCAGCAGCCCGGACGCGTGGGAAGAGACCCAGTACTTC. It is translated as CASSPDAWEETQYF.

The chain is built from TRBV30 and TRBJ2-6; the D gene is possibly TRBD1 (5 bases). The CDR3 covers 16 residues. Looked up from germline, CDR1 is GTSNPN and CDR2 is SVGIG (reference sequence). Trimming removed 4 bases at V and 1 base at J, with 14 bases between. The CDR3 spells CAWTKGKNSGANVLTF. The CDR3 region has the DNA TGTGCCTGGACAAAGGGGAAAAATTCTGGGGCCAACGTCCTGACTTTC.

Only one count was recorded for this clone. The chain recombines TRBV7-9 with TRBJ2-7; weak D call: TRBD2 (5 bases). Germline V CDR1 and CDR2: SEHNR, FQNEAQ (reference sequence). V was cut by 5 bases and J by 0 bases, with 14 bases left in between. The CDR3 covers 15 residues. The CDR3 nucleotides are TGTGCCAGCAGCCTAGTGGCGGGTCGCTCCTACGAGCAGTACTTC. This translates into CASSLVAGRSYEQYF.

Worth noting for this clone: Other nucleotide sequences from this sample produce the same CDR3. This chain links TRBV29-1 with TRBJ1-2; D is unresolved. Germline values: CDR1 SQVTM, CDR2 ANQGSEA. V lost 4 bases to trimming and J lost 2 bases, with 8 bases between them. The CDR3 is 12 residues long. This CDR3 reads CSVGAGNYGYTF. CDR3 DNA: TGCAGCGTTGGGGCGGGCAACTATGGCTACACCTTC.

A single count supports this clone. The gene calls are TRBV5-5 and TRBJ1-1, with a tentative D call TRBD1 (5 bases). V lost 0 bases and J lost 1, with 13 bases in between. The CDR3 contains 16 residues. CDR1 is SGHKS, CDR2 YYEKEE, per germline (reference sequence). The CDR3 DNA follows: TGTGCCAGCAGCTTGGCCTTGGGCAGGGCGAACACTGAAGCTTTCTTT. Amino acid sequence: CASSLALGRANTEAFF.

The genes are TRBV5-1 and TRBJ2-2; no clear D gene. From germline, CDR1 is SGHRS and CDR2 YFSETQ. The V end was cut by 4 bases, the J end by 3 bases, with 4 bases between. This CDR3 spans 12 amino acids. CDR3 nucleotide sequence: TGCGCCAGCAGCGAATACACCGGGGAGCTGTTTTTT. Encoded protein: CASSEYTGELFF.

J is TRBJ1-1 and V is TRBV18; D unresolved. The V end was cut by 4 bases, the J end by 3 bases, with 9 bases between. The CDR3 covers 13 residues. In germline, CDR1 is KGHSH, CDR2 LQKENI. Here the CDR3 reads CASSRVVDTEAFF. The DNA of the CDR3 is TGTGCCAGCTCACGGGTCGTGGACACTGAAGCTTTCTTT.